The T cell receptor (beta chain) described here comes from a study of T cells in Graves' hyperthyroidism and ophthalmopathy. Ten or more counts support this clonotype. Regions amplified from RNA transcripts were the TCR beta CDR3 regions. TCR CDR3 regions were first amplified by RT-PCR with HTBI primers. In TCRdb, the multiplex PCR reads were re-called with MiXCR into one record per CDR3 protein. The sample gives fewer than 300,000 distinct CDR3 sequences, over 12% of which show up once; about 30% is in the top ten. V lost 0 bases and J 1 base, leaving 9 bases between the germline ends. This CDR3 contains 14 residues. The germline gives CDR1 DFQATT, CDR2 SNEGSKA (reference sequence).

The V and J genes are TRBV20-1 and TRBJ2-5; D is undetermined. Sequenced material: blood. This receptor was obtained from a woman aged 45-60 years with Graves' hyperthyroidism that later progressed to Graves' ophthalmopathy. The CDR3 protein is CSARDLRTQETQYF. In DNA, the CDR3 is TGCAGTGCTAGAGATCTGAGGACCCAAGAGACCCAGTACTTC.